Described below is a single TCR beta chain sequence and its context. Antigen specificity is unknown. V dropped 7 bases and J dropped 11 bases, with 11 bases sitting between them. The CDR3 runs 10 residues. This sample was included in a study of T cell responses to AZD1222 COVID-19 vaccine. Findings and limits, study-wide: Two doses of AZD1222 preceded a rise in Spike-specific TCR breadth and depth.

Using immunoSEQ multiplex PCR, the repertoire was profiled, and TCRdb retains in-frame clones only, with some absent. This table holds 110,000 to 150,000 clones, about 88% found once. Researchers grouped second doses given at about 4 or about 12 weeks into one pool. The material sequenced was peripheral blood, taken 28 days after the second AZD1222 dose. This clonotype originated in an adult who received the AZD1222 COVID-19 vaccine. This chain links TRBV12-3 or TRBV12-4 with TRBJ1-1; D is uncertain. The CDR3 coding sequence is TGTGCCAGCACCCAACGGGTGGCTTTCTTT. Translated, it gives CASTQRVAFF.